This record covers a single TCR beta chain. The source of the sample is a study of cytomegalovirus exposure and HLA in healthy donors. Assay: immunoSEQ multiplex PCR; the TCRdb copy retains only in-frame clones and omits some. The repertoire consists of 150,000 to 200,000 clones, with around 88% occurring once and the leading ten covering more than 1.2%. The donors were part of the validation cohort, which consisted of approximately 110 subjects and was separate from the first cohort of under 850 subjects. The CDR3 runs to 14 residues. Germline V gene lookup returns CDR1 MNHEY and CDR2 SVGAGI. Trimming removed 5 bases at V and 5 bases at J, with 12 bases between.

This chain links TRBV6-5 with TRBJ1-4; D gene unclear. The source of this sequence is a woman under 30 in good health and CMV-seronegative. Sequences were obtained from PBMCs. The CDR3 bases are TGTGCCAGCAGTCCGCAGACGGGAAATGAAAAACTGTTTTTT. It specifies CASSPQTGNEKLFF.